This record covers a single TCR beta chain. MiXCR was run by TCRdb on the RT-PCR reads, yielding one entry per CDR3 protein. The sample yields hundreds of thousands of distinct CDR3 sequences, 18% seen once. The data belong to a study of response to subunit inactivated influenza vaccine. Germline assignment: CDR1 DFQATT and CDR2 SNEGSKA (reference sequence). With 3 bases removed from V and 8 bases from J, the gap between germline ends came to 16 bases. There are 13 residues in the CDR3. The TCR originated in a man aged 50-59 years who received an inactivated influenza vaccine. The chain couples TRBV20-1 to TRBJ1-2, with D possibly being TRBD1 (6 bases). Source: PBMCs from blood, taken 5 days after vaccination. CDR3 region: CSARGTIRGGYTF. CDR3 DNA sequence: TGCAGTGCTAGGGGGACAATTCGAGGAGGCTACACCTTC.